Presented here are 11 T cell receptor beta chains from one specimen sequenced in a study of blood T cell repertoires in COVID-19. Data came from immunoSEQ multiplex PCR; TCRdb stores just in-frame clones and leaves some out. Of under 250,000 clones in the sample, about 82% are singletons; the top ten hold 5.5% to 6.5%. The sequenced material came from peripheral blood. Receptors were obtained from a woman over 75 with COVID-19, enrolled during active disease.

The chain couples TRBV6-5 to TRBJ1-4; TRBD1 might be the D (5 bases). Trimming took 3 bases from V and 11 from J, leaving 19 bases between them. Per germline, CDR1 MNHEY and CDR2 SVGAGI. CDR3 length: 15 amino acids. The CDR3 nucleotides read TGTGCCAGCAGTTATCGGGACCGGGGGAATTTTAAACTGTTTTTT. It yields the protein CASSYRDRGNFKLFF.

CDR3 in amino acids: CASSFSGAQETQYF. The CDR3, as DNA: TGTGCCAGCAGCTTTAGCGGGGCTCAAGAGACCCAGTACTTC. This chain links TRBV5-4 with TRBJ2-5, with 8 bases fitting TRBD2. This CDR3 has 14 residues. Unmatched junction bases numbered 2, after V lost 2 bases and J lost 2 bases. The germline CDR1 and CDR2 sequences are SGHNT and YYREEE (reference sequence).

The chain couples TRBV5-1 to TRBJ1-3; D is possibly TRBD1 (5 bases). The length of the CDR3 is 15 residues. Trimming stripped 0 bases from V and 4 bases from J, with 11 bases between. The V gene's germline CDR1 is SGHRS and CDR2 YFSETQ. In DNA, the CDR3 is TGCGCCAGCAGCTTGGCAGGGATTAAGGGAAACACCATATATTTT. Translation: CASSLAGIKGNTIYF.

This chain connects TRBV7-9 to TRBJ1-1; no definite D call. The V gene's germline CDR1 is SEHNR and CDR2 FQNEAQ (reference sequence). Trimming pared 6 bases from V and 4 bases from J, leaving 15 bases between. The CDR3 length is 14 residues. CDR3 protein: CASRGGGSATEAFF. The CDR3 DNA follows: TGTGCCAGCAGAGGAGGTGGTAGCGCCACTGAAGCTTTCTTT.

This clone was counted between two and nine times. J is TRBJ1-5 and V is TRBV6-1; tentative D call: TRBD1 (6 bases). This CDR3 contains 15 residues. Germline V gene lookup returns CDR1 MNHNS and CDR2 SASEGT. V was shortened by 3 bases and J by 8 bases, with 17 bases between the two germline ends. This CDR3 is CASSDVGAVLEPQHF. The CDR3 bases are TGTGCCAGCAGTGATGTGGGGGCAGTTTTGGAGCCCCAGCATTTT.

V and J are TRBV3-1 (or the pseudogene TRBV3-2) and TRBJ2-5; possibly TRBD2 for D (6 bases). V was pared by 1 base and J by 5 bases, with 14 bases between. The length of the CDR3 is 15 residues. The germline V gene encodes CDR1 LGHDT and CDR2 YNNKEL (reference sequence). The DNA for the CDR3 is TGTGCCAGCAGCCAAGCGGGAGAGATGGCGGAGACCCAGTACTTC. It encodes CASSQAGEMAETQYF.

This clone has only a few counts. This sequence joins TRBV6-6 and TRBJ2-7, with 11 bases aligning to TRBD1. Germline V gives CDR1 MNHNY, CDR2 SVGAGI (reference sequence). Trimming took 6 bases from V and 5 from J; bases not matched to a gene: 6. The length of the CDR3 is 14 residues. The CDR3 loop reads CASRSRTGGDEQYF. Written as DNA, the CDR3 is TGTGCCAGCAGGTCCCGGACAGGGGGCGACGAGCAGTACTTC.

This clone has only a few counts. V is TRBV20-1 and J is TRBJ2-5, with a weak D call TRBD2 (6 bases). Germline-derived CDR1 and CDR2 are DFQATT and SNEGSKA (reference sequence). The CDR3 contains 16 residues. V lost 3 bases to trimming and J lost 2 bases, with 19 bases between them. The CDR3 sequence: CSASRAGRTRQETQYF. The CDR3 nucleotides are TGCAGTGCTAGTCGAGCGGGCCGGACTCGTCAAGAGACCCAGTACTTC.

The J gene is TRBJ2-4, the V gene TRBV5-1, with D perhaps matching TRBD2 (6 bases). The CDR3 is made up of 15 amino acids. V dropped 0 bases and J dropped 7 bases, with 14 bases sitting between them. Germline V gene lookup returns CDR1 SGHRS and CDR2 YFSETQ. This CDR3 is CASSLDPRGTNIQYF. The CDR3 DNA reads TGCGCCAGCAGCTTGGACCCACGGGGGACTAACATTCAGTACTTC.

The chain is built from TRBV10-1 and TRBJ1-1; 9 nucleotides line up with TRBD1. This CDR3 has 16 amino acids. J lost 1 base, V lost 7 bases, and 10 bases had no gene match. The germline V gene has CDR1 WNHNN and CDR2 SYGVQD (reference sequence). The CDR3 here is CASTGDRASSNTEAFF. The CDR3 DNA follows: TGCGCCAGCACAGGGGACAGGGCCAGTTCGAACACTGAAGCTTTCTTT.

The chain joins TRBV3-1 (or the pseudogene TRBV3-2) to TRBJ2-5; TRBD2 agrees at 10 bases. From germline, CDR1 is LGHDT and CDR2 YNNKEL (reference sequence). V was pared by 1 base and J by 4 bases, with 12 bases of the junction left unmatched. CDR3 length: 18 residues. The CDR3 loop reads CASSQGGSGGAVGETQYF. In DNA, the CDR3 is TGTGCCAGCAGCCAAGGCGGGAGCGGGGGGGCCGTAGGAGAGACCCAGTACTTC.